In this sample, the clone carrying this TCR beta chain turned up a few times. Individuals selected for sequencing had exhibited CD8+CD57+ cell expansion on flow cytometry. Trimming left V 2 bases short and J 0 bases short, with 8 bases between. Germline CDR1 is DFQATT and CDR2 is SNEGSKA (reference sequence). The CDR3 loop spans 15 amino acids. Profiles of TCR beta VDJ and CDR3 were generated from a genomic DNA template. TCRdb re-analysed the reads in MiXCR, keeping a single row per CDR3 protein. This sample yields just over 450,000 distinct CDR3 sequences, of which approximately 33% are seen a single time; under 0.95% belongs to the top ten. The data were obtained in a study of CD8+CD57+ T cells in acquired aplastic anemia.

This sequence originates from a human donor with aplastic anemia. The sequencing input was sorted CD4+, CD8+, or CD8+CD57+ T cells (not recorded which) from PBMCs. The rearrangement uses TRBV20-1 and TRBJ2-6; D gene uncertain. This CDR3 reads CSARPGSSGANVLTF. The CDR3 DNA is TGCAGTGCTAGACCGGGCAGCTCTGGGGCCAACGTCCTGACTTTC.